Below, 28 T cell receptor beta chains from the same sample are listed, as sequenced in a study of control samples from healthy donors and cancer patients. Repertoires were generated with immunoSEQ multiplex PCR, while TCRdb's copy carries only in-frame clones and drops some. The sample yields tens of thousands of clones, more than 70% seen once. Sequenced: blood. The receptors come from a woman in her 50s in good health.

This rearrangement joins TRBV5-8 to TRBJ2-3; perhaps TRBD1 as D (5 bases). This CDR3 has 15 residues. The germline V gene encodes CDR1 SGHTS and CDR2 YDEGEE. Trimming left V 0 bases short and J 1 base short, with 9 bases between. The CDR3: CASSLGRRGTDTQYF. The CDR3 DNA follows: TGTGCCAGCAGCTTGGGACGCAGGGGCACAGATACGCAGTATTTT.

The chain has TRBV6-1 and TRBJ2-7; D is perhaps TRBD1 (6 bases). CDR3 size: 15 residues. The ends were cut back, 0 bases at V and 0 bases at J, with 9 bases in the middle. Germline V gene lookup returns CDR1 MNHNS and CDR2 SASEGT. CDR3 amino acids: CASSEALDSSYEQYF. The CDR3 DNA reads TGTGCCAGCAGTGAAGCGCTGGACAGCTCCTACGAGCAGTACTTC.

The V call is TRBV7-9, the J call TRBJ2-2; no definite D call. Trimming took 5 bases from V and 8 from J, leaving 12 bases between them. The germline V gene encodes CDR1 SEHNR and CDR2 FQNEAQ (reference sequence). This CDR3 has 13 residues. Written as DNA, the CDR3 is TGTGCCAGCAGCATCGATCGGGTAGGGGAGCTGTTTTTT. Its protein is CASSIDRVGELFF.

The V gene is TRBV20-1, the J gene TRBJ1-2; D is unresolved. Germline V gene sequence: CDR1 DFQATT, CDR2 SNEGSKA (reference sequence). Trimming pared 2 bases from V and 8 bases from J, leaving 9 bases between. CDR3 length: 11 residues. The chain's CDR3 is CSARMLSGYTF. The CDR3, as DNA: TGCAGTGCTAGAATGCTCTCCGGCTACACCTTC.

The chain uses TRBV27 and TRBJ2-3; no clear D. The germline gives CDR1 MNHEY, CDR2 SMNVEV (reference sequence). This CDR3 spans 12 amino acids. V lost 7 bases, J lost 1 base, and 6 bases lay in between. CDR3 protein: CASTSRTDTQYF. CDR3 DNA: TGTGCCAGCACGAGTCGCACAGATACGCAGTATTTT.

This chain connects TRBV6-1 to TRBJ1-4; D not resolved. Germline CDR1 is MNHNS and CDR2 is SASEGT. The CDR3 covers 16 residues. The ends were cut back, 4 bases at V and 0 bases at J, with 12 bases in the middle. The DNA for the CDR3 is TGTGCCAGCAGTGGTAAGGACGGCGCAACTAATGAAAAACTGTTTTTT. It is translated as CASSGKDGATNEKLFF.

The table lists this clone with a few counts. The V gene is TRBV6-5, the J gene TRBJ1-6; D uncertain. The length of the CDR3 is 13 residues. The V and J ends lost 6 bases and 13 bases respectively, with 16 bases between them. The germline V gene encodes CDR1 MNHEY and CDR2 SVGAGI. The CDR3 spells CASRTVRPSPLHF. In DNA, the CDR3 is TGTGCCAGCAGAACAGTCCGCCCCTCGCCCCTCCACTTT.

The chain uses TRBV28 and TRBJ2-4; tentative D call: TRBD1 (6 bases). From germline, CDR1 is MDHEN and CDR2 SYDVKM. The CDR3 loop spans 15 amino acids. The V end was cut by 3 bases, the J end by 0 bases, with 9 bases between. The CDR3 loop is CASSLTGLAKNIQYF. The CDR3 DNA reads as TGTGCCAGCAGTTTGACAGGCCTAGCCAAAAACATTCAGTACTTC.

This clone was found a few times. V and J are TRBV3-1 (or the pseudogene TRBV3-2) and TRBJ2-2; weak D call: TRBD2 (5 bases). Germline CDR1 and CDR2: LGHDT and YNNKEL (reference sequence). Trimming removed 4 bases at V and 3 bases at J, with 6 bases between. CDR3 length: 13 residues. CDR3: CASSPGYTGELFF. Written as DNA, the CDR3 is TGTGCCAGCAGCCCGGGATACACCGGGGAGCTGTTTTTT.

This clone was found once. V and J are TRBV12-3 or TRBV12-4 and TRBJ2-7, with 8 bases aligning to TRBD1. The CDR3 spans 13 residues. The V gene end was trimmed by 3 bases and the J gene end by 6 bases; junction bases not matched to a gene: 4. As DNA, the CDR3 is TGTGCCAGCAGTTTCTTCAGGGGGCTCGAGCAGTACTTC. Translation gives CASSFFRGLEQYF.

In this sample, this clone turned up a few times. The chain couples TRBV2 to TRBJ1-1; no firm D call. Germline CDR1 reads SNHLY; CDR2 reads FYNNEI. The ends were cut back, 8 bases at V and 6 bases at J, with 10 bases in the middle. The CDR3 runs to 11 residues. Here the CDR3 reads CASGKRSEAFF. In DNA form, the CDR3 reads TGTGCCAGCGGGAAGAGGTCTGAAGCTTTCTTT. Full variable domain (remainder filled in from reference TRBV2 and TRBJ1-1): EPEVTQTPSHQVTQMGQEVILRCVPISNHLYFYWYRQILGQKVEFLVSFYNNEISEKSEIFDDQFSVERPDGSNFTLKIRSTKLEDSAMYFCASGKRSEAFFGQGTRLTVV.

The chain joins TRBV5-6 to TRBJ2-3; no firm D call. V shed 4 bases and J shed 3 bases, with 12 bases lying between them. This CDR3 contains 14 residues. Germline V lookup: CDR1 SGHDT, CDR2 YYEEEE. The CDR3 nucleotides are TGTGCCAGCAGCCGATTGGGTGGAACAGATACGCAGTATTTT. Protein: CASSRLGGTDTQYF.

The CDR3 spells CASSLEVGRGLDGYTF. For the CDR3, the DNA is TGTGCCAGCAGCTTAGAAGTAGGCAGGGGCTTGGATGGCTACACCTTC. The chain combines TRBV7-2 with TRBJ1-2; D may be TRBD1 (6 bases). Germline CDR1 is SGHTA and CDR2 is FQGNSA. The CDR3 sequence is 16 residues long. Between the trimmed V and J ends, which lost 1 base and 6 bases, there was a span of 18 bases.

The chain links TRBV30 to TRBJ1-3; 8 bases agree with TRBD1. This CDR3 has 15 residues. Unmatched junction bases numbered 7, after V lost 3 bases and J lost 3 bases. Germline V lookup: CDR1 GTSNPN, CDR2 SVGIG (reference sequence). The CDR3 loop reads CAWRATGGFGNTIYF. The CDR3 coding sequence is TGTGCCTGGAGGGCAACAGGGGGGTTTGGAAACACCATATATTTT. The complete variable domain, with remaining parts taken from reference TRBV30 and TRBJ1-3, reads SQTIHQWPATLVQPVGSPLSLECTVEGTSNPNLYWYRQAAGRGLQLLFYSVGIGQISSEVPQNLSASRPQDRQFILSSKKLLLSDSGFYLCAWRATGGFGNTIYFGEGSWLTVV.

The V call is TRBV6-5, the J call TRBJ1-6, with D unresolved. Germline CDR1 MNHEY, CDR2 SVGAGI. Trimming removed 4 bases from V and 6 bases from J, with 13 bases in between. CDR3 length: 15 residues. CDR3 coding DNA: TGTGCCAGCAGTTTTACTAGACAAACTAATTCACCCCTCCACTTT. Translating it yields CASSFTRQTNSPLHF.

This clone was observed once. The chain employs TRBV4-2 and TRBJ2-7; D unclear. The CDR3 totals 13 residues. Between the trimmed V and J ends, which lost 0 bases and 4 bases, there was a span of 7 bases. Germline V gives CDR1 LGHNA, CDR2 YNFKEQ. The CDR3 DNA reads TGTGCCAGCAGCCAAGATAAGCAATACGAGCAGTACTTC. It is translated as CASSQDKQYEQYF.

This chain connects TRBV6-5 to TRBJ1-2, with unresolved D. V lost 0 bases and J 4 bases, leaving 3 bases between the germline ends. Germline assignment: CDR1 MNHEY and CDR2 SVGAGI. The CDR3 extends over 12 amino acids. The CDR3 protein is CASSYSGYGYTF. CDR3 DNA: TGTGCCAGCAGTTACTCGGGCTATGGCTACACCTTC.

The chain employs TRBV2 and TRBJ2-3; D is unclear. CDR1 and CDR2 (germline): SNHLY, FYNNEI. V gave up 5 bases and J gave up 8 bases, with 8 bases separating them. This CDR3 contains 11 residues. CDR3 nucleotide sequence: TGTGCCAGCAGTTACACGGTTACGCAGTATTTT. It yields the protein CASSYTVTQYF.

The chain combines TRBV6-6 with TRBJ1-4; no clear D. The CDR3 totals 15 residues. V was pared by 5 bases and J by 5 bases, with 15 bases between. Germline values: CDR1 MNHNY, CDR2 SVGAGI (reference sequence). CDR3: CASSTIRGGNEKLFF. The CDR3 coding sequence is TGTGCCAGCAGTACTATAAGAGGTGGAAATGAAAAACTGTTTTTT.

The chain has TRBV12-3 or TRBV12-4 and TRBJ2-3; D is ambiguous. This CDR3 spans 12 amino acids. Trimming shortened V by 5 bases and J by 0 bases, and 3 bases separated the two germline ends. The CDR3 spells CASSTSTDTQYF. In nucleotides, the CDR3 is TGTGCCAGCAGTACTAGCACAGATACGCAGTATTTT.

The CDR3 is CASSLEWTGGREQYF. The DNA of the CDR3 is TGTGCCAGCAGCTTGGAATGGACAGGCGGTCGCGAGCAGTACTTC. The rearrangement links TRBV5-5 to TRBJ2-7; the match to TRBD1 covers 7 bases. The V gene's germline CDR1 is SGHKS and CDR2 YYEKEE (reference sequence). The CDR3 extends over 15 amino acids. V trimming: 0 bases; J trimming: 6 bases; junction bases outside the gene matches: 9.

In its sample, this clone was seen once. This CDR3 is CASGGSGGGFGYTF. The CDR3, as DNA: TGTGCCAGCGGAGGTTCGGGAGGGGGGTTCGGCTACACCTTC. The chain carries TRBV6-5 and TRBJ1-2; tentatively, D is TRBD1 (6 bases). The V and J ends lost 8 bases and 8 bases respectively, with 21 bases between them. The CDR3 loop spans 14 amino acids. Germline assignment: CDR1 MNHEY and CDR2 SVGAGI.

Comment on this clone: Within the sample, other DNA sequences also encode this same CDR3. The gene calls are TRBV6-5 and TRBJ1-1, with D possibly TRBD1 on 6 matching bases. Trimming shortened V by 5 bases and J by 4 bases, and 11 bases separated the two germline ends. Germline values: CDR1 MNHEY, CDR2 SVGAGI. The CDR3 contains 13 residues. This CDR3 reads CASSIRGGTEAFF. The CDR3 region has the DNA TGTGCCAGCAGTATAAGGGGGGGCACTGAAGCTTTCTTT.

The rearrangement links TRBV11-2 to TRBJ1-1; D might be TRBD1 (5 bases). Germline assignment: CDR1 SGHAT and CDR2 FQNNGV. The CDR3 contains 14 residues. Between the trimmed V and J ends, which lost 1 base and 11 bases, there was a span of 17 bases. CDR3 in DNA: TGTGCCAGCAGCTTAGGGGTTTTGGACATCGAGGCTTTCTTT. It yields the protein CASSLGVLDIEAFF.

This clone showed up just a few times. V gene TRBV7-9 combines with J gene TRBJ2-4, with D possibly TRBD1 on 5 matching bases. The CDR3 has 18 residues. Germline V gene lookup returns CDR1 SEHNR and CDR2 FQNEAQ (reference sequence). V gave up 1 base and J gave up 5 bases, with 21 bases separating them. The CDR3 DNA reads as TGTGCCAGCAGCTTAGATGAGTGGGGCAGAAAGGGTGAAAACATTCAGTACTTC. Translating gives CASSLDEWGRKGENIQYF.

The genes are TRBV21-1 and TRBJ1-2. TRBV21-1 is recorded as a pseudogene. The CDR3 has 11 residues. For the CDR3, the DNA is TGTGCCAGCAGCTTTAACCTCGGCTACACCTTC. It yields the protein CASSFNLGYTF.

This clone was seen more than once but under ten times. The chain carries TRBV5-4 and TRBJ2-1; unclear D gene. CDR1 SGHNT and CDR2 YYREEE come from the germline V gene (reference sequence). The ends were cut back, 2 bases at V and 8 bases at J, with 5 bases in the middle. The CDR3 is 11 amino acids. CDR3 nucleotides: TGTGCCAGCAGCTTTACTGATGAGCAGTTCTTC. As protein: CASSFTDEQFF.

This chain uses TRBV6-5 with TRBJ1-2, with D possibly matching TRBD1 (5 bases). Deletions cut 0 bases from V and 6 bases from J, with 14 bases between. The CDR3 totals 15 residues. Germline CDR1 MNHEY, CDR2 SVGAGI. CDR3 sequence (DNA): TGTGCCAGCAGTTACTCGATTACCAGGGCAAATGGCTACACCTTC. Its protein product is CASSYSITRANGYTF.